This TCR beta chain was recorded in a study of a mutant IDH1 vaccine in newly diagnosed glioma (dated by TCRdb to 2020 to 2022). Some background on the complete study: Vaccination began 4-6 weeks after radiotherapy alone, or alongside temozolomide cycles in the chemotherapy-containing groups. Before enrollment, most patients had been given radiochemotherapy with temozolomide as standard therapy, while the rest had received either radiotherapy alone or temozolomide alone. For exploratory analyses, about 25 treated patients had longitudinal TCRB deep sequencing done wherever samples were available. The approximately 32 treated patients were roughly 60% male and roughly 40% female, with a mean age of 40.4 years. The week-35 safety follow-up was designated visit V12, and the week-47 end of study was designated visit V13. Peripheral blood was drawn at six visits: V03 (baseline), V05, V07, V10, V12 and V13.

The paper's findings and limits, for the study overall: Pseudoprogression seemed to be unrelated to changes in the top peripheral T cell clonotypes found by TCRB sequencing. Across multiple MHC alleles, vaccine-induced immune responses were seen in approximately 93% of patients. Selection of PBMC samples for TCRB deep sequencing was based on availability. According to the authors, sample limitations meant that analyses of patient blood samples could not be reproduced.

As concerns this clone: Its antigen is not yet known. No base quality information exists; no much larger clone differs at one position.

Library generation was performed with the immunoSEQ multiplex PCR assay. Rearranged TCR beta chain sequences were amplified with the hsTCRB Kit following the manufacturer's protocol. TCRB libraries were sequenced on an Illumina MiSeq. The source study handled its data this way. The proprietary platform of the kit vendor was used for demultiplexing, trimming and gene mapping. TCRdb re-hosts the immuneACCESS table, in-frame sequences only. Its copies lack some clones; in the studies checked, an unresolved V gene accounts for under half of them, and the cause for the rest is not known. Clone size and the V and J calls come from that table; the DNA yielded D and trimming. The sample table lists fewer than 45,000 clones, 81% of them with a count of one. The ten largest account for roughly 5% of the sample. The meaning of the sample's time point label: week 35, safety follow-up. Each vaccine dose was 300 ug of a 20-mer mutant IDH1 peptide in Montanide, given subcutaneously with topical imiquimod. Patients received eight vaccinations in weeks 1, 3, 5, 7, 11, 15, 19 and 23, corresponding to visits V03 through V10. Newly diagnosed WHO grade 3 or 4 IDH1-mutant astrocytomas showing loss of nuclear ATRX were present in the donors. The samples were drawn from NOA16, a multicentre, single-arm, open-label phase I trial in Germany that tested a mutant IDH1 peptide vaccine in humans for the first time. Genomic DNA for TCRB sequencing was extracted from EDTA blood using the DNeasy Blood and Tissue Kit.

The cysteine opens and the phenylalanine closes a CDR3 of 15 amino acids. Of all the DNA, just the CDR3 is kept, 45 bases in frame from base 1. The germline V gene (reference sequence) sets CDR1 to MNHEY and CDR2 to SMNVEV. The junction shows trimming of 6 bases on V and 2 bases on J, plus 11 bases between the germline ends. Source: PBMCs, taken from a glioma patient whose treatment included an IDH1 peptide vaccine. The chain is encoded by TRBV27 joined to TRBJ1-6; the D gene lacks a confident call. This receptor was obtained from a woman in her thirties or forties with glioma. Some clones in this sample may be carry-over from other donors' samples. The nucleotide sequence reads TGTGCCAGCAGGTACGGAGGGACCTATAATTCACCCCTCCACTTT. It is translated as CASRYGGTYNSPLHF.